This is a list of T cell receptor beta chains from one sample in a study of T cell changes during pregnancy in multiple sclerosis. Repertoires were generated with immunoSEQ multiplex PCR, while TCRdb's copy carries only in-frame clones and drops some. The sample has over 50,000 clones, 92% seen once. This specimen consisted of peripheral blood, obtained in the first trimester of pregnancy. These receptors originate from a female donor with multiple sclerosis, enrolled in a pregnancy study. CDR3s include the opening cysteine and the closing phenylalanine or tryptophan. The D gene is left open where the match is weak. Expanded clones are given a class, and other clones once, few, many or no size at all.

TRBV6-1	-	TRBD2	TRBJ2-5	TGTGCCAGCAGCACTACTAGCGGGTCTGTAGAGACCCAGTACTTC	CASSTTSGSVETQYF
TRBV7-9	-	TRBD2	TRBJ2-1	TGTGCCAGCAGCCCGAGGACTAGCGGGAAGACTGAGCAGTTCTTC	CASSPRTSGKTEQFF
TRBV5-1	-	-	TRBJ2-3	TGCGCCAGCAGCTTGGCAGCGCGGGGCAGCACAGATACGCAGTATTTT	CASSLAARGSTDTQYF
TRBV29-1	once	-	TRBJ1-1	TGCAGCGTTCGAGCGGGCAGGAACACTGAAGCTTTCTTT	CSVRAGRNTEAFF
TRBV19	-	-	TRBJ2-5	TGTGCCAGTAGTCCTCTTTGGGGCCGGGAGACCCAGTACTTC	CASSPLWGRETQYF
TRBV4-2	-	-	TRBJ1-6	TGTGCCAGCAGCCAGGCAGGGGAATCACCCCTCCACTTT	CASSQAGESPLHF
TRBV7-9	-	TRBD2	TRBJ2-1	TGTGCCAGCAGCTTAGTCAGCGGGAACAATGAGCAGTTCTTC	CASSLVSGNNEQFF
TRBV7-2	-	TRBD2	TRBJ2-1	TGTGCCAGCAGCTCGGCACCTTCTAGCGGGAGGGCCTATGAGCAGTTCTTC	CASSSAPSSGRAYEQFF
TRBV6-6	-	TRBD1	TRBJ2-1	TGTGCCAGCAGTATTCCGGGACAGGCTCTAAATCTAAAGTTCTTC	CASSIPGQALNLKFF
TRBV27	once	-	TRBJ1-2	TGTGCCAGCAGTTTATTAGCCGCGGAAACGGAACGCTATGGCTACACCTTC	CASSLLAAETERYGYTF
TRBV18	-	-	TRBJ2-3	TGTGCCAGCTCGACAGGGAGCGGGAGCACAGATACGCAGTATTTT	CASSTGSGSTDTQYF
TRBV5-6	once	TRBD2	TRBJ2-7	TGTGCCAGCAGTTCCTTCGGGCGGGAGGCTGCCTACGAGCAGTACTTC	CASSSFGREAAYEQYF
TRBV9	-	TRBD1	TRBJ2-2	TGTGCCAGCAGCGTCGGACAGGGGGTGGGGGAGCTGTTTTTT	CASSVGQGVGELFF
TRBV27	-	-	TRBJ2-7	TGTGCCAGCAGTTTGCAGGGAAATGGGTACGAGCAGTACTTC	CASSLQGNGYEQYF
TRBV7-9	-	-	TRBJ1-5	TGTGCCAGCAGCCCAGGGGCGGGCAATCAGCCCCAGCATTTT	CASSPGAGNQPQHF
TRBV19	-	TRBD1	TRBJ2-1	TGTGCCAGCCGCACCGGGACAGGCAATGAGCAGTTCTTC	CASRTGTGNEQFF
TRBV7-9	-	TRBD1	TRBJ2-1	TGTGCCAGCAGCTTAGAAAGCACAGGGGGGACGGGGGAGCAGTTCTTC	CASSLESTGGTGEQFF
TRBV27	-	-	TRBJ1-1	TGTGCCAGCAGTTTTCGGGAAAACACTGAAGCTTTCTTT	CASSFRENTEAFF